This passage covers 22 T cell receptor beta chains from one sample sequenced in a study of radiotherapy plus CTLA-4 blockade in lung cancer. Only in-frame clones appear in the TCRdb table, and some are missing; sequencing was by immunoSEQ multiplex PCR. The sample carries fewer than 65,000 clones, approximately 85% recorded once. The specimen comprised peripheral blood, sampled from a patient treated with radiotherapy plus ipilimumab. These receptors originate from a human donor with non-small cell lung cancer whose response to radiotherapy plus ipilimumab could not be evaluated.

The chain joins TRBV9 to TRBJ1-4; TRBD1 aligns across 9 bases. Germline V CDR1 and CDR2: SGDLS, YYNGEE. Trimming removed 3 bases from V and 7 bases from J; junction bases left unmatched: 7. This CDR3 contains 15 residues. The CDR3 reads CASSARTGVGEKLFF. DNA of the CDR3: TGTGCCAGCAGCGCCAGGACAGGGGTGGGTGAAAAACTGTTTTTT.

This rearrangement joins TRBV7-2 to TRBJ1-5; D is perhaps TRBD1 (6 bases). The CDR3 is 13 amino acids. Trimming removed 1 base at V and 6 bases at J, with 7 bases between. CDR1 is SGHTA and CDR2 is FQGNSA in the germline V gene. The chain's CDR3 is CASSLEGGQPQHF. The CDR3 coding sequence is TGTGCCAGCAGCTTAGAAGGGGGTCAGCCCCAGCATTTT.

This CDR3 reads CSVYLGTGELFF. The CDR3 DNA sequence: TGCAGCGTCTATCTCGGCACCGGGGAGCTGTTTTTT. The chain is built from TRBV29-1 and TRBJ2-2; unclear D gene. This CDR3 region has 12 residues. Deletions cut 6 bases from V and 4 bases from J, with 9 bases between. Germline V lookup: CDR1 SQVTM, CDR2 ANQGSEA.

For this clone: This CDR3 is missing its conserved last phenylalanine or tryptophan, likely due to a read error. The chain is built from TRBV28 and TRBJ2-3, with 7 bases identical to TRBD2. The V segment lost 4 bases and the J segment 6 bases; nucleotides outside the gene matches: 16. The CDR3 runs to 17 residues. CDR1 is MDHEN and CDR2 is SYDVKM in the germline V gene. CDR3 in DNA: TGTGCCAGCAGTTCCGGACTCCGTCTGGGGAGGGTTGATACGCAGTATCTT. Translated: CASSSGLRLGRVDTQYL.

Regarding this clone: The same CDR3 also results from other DNA sequences found in this sample. The CDR3 here is CASSGRTAGNYGYTF. As DNA, the CDR3 is TGTGCCAGCAGCGGTCGGACAGCCGGAAACTATGGCTACACCTTC. The chain is built from TRBV2 and TRBJ1-2, with D possibly TRBD1 on 6 matching bases. V lost 6 bases and J lost 2, with 16 bases in between. Germline CDR1 SNHLY, CDR2 FYNNEI. The CDR3 sequence is 15 residues long.

This sequence joins TRBV2 and TRBJ2-7; 7 positions match TRBD1. CDR1 SNHLY and CDR2 FYNNEI come from the germline V gene. This CDR3 has 16 amino acids. Trimming at V came to 4 bases and at J to 1 base, leaving 10 bases not matched to a gene. In DNA form, the CDR3 reads TGTGCCAGCAGTGCCGGGACAGCTCCCCTATCCTACGAGCAGTACTTC. It encodes CASSAGTAPLSYEQYF.

The chain combines TRBV5-1 with TRBJ2-7; 7 bases match TRBD1. Germline V CDR1 and CDR2: SGHRS, YFSETQ. Trimming took 3 bases from V and 1 from J; bases not matched to a gene: 1. The CDR3 is 13 residues long. The CDR3 spells CASSSTGSYEQYF. The CDR3 region has the DNA TGCGCCAGCAGCTCGACAGGGTCCTACGAGCAGTACTTC.

The sample holds a few counts of this clone. The J gene is TRBJ1-2, the V gene TRBV6-1; TRBD1 agrees at 9 bases. The V and J ends lost 7 bases and 7 bases, in that order; junction bases with no gene match: 13. Germline loops: CDR1 MNHNS, CDR2 SASEGT. The CDR3 contains 15 residues. DNA for the CDR3: TGTGCCAGCATGCGGGACAGGGTTTTTGAGAGTGGCTACACCTTC. Its translation: CASMRDRVFESGYTF.

V gene TRBV15 combines with J gene TRBJ2-1, with no clear D. Germline assignment: CDR1 LNHNV and CDR2 YYDKDF (reference sequence). The V end was cut by 4 bases, the J end by 3 bases, with 13 bases between. The CDR3 loop spans 15 amino acids. CDR3 in amino acids: CATSTLTSSYNEQFF. CDR3 sequence (DNA): TGTGCCACCAGCACACTAACTTCCAGCTACAATGAGCAGTTCTTC.

The CDR3 DNA reads TGTGCCAGCAGCTTAGAAAAGGCCGCCAGGGCAGGGGTTAACTATGGCTACACCTTC. It codes for CASSLEKAARAGVNYGYTF. The J gene is TRBJ1-2, the V gene TRBV7-8, with a weak D call TRBD1 (6 bases). Trimming removed 1 base from V and 1 base from J, with 22 bases in between. The CDR3 runs 19 residues. Germline V gene data show CDR1 as SGHVS and CDR2 as FQNEAQ.

J is TRBJ2-1 and V is TRBV7-9; 9 bases agree with TRBD1. V lost 5 bases to trimming and J lost 7 bases; unmatched junction nucleotides: 12. CDR1 SEHNR and CDR2 FQNEAQ come from the germline V gene (reference sequence). The CDR3 is 16 amino acids. The CDR3 DNA is TGTGCCAGCAGCGTATACAGGGGGCGGGTGTTGAATGAGCAGTTCTTC. It yields the protein CASSVYRGRVLNEQFF.

This rearrangement joins TRBV9 to TRBJ1-1; TRBD1 matches 7 bases. There are 15 residues in the CDR3. Germline CDR1 is SGDLS and CDR2 is YYNGEE. The V segment lost 1 base and the J segment 1 base; nucleotides outside the gene matches: 4. The CDR3: CASSVYRGQNTEAFF. In nucleotides, the CDR3 is TGTGCCAGCAGCGTATACAGGGGCCAGAACACTGAAGCTTTCTTT. Combining the CDR3 with reference TRBV9 and TRBJ1-1 gives the whole variable domain DSGVTQTPKHLITATGQRVTLRCSPRSGDLSVYWYQQSLDQGLQFLIQYYNGEERAKGNILERFSAQQFPDLHSELNLSSLELGDSALYFCASSVYRGQNTEAFFGQGTRLTVV.

J is TRBJ1-1 and V is TRBV7-9; D is ambiguous. The CDR3 contains 16 residues. V lost 5 bases, J lost 4 bases, and 20 bases lay in between. Germline lookup yields CDR1 SEHNR and CDR2 FQNEAQ (reference sequence). CDR3 sequence: CASSPTGPILSTEAFF. The CDR3 DNA sequence: TGTGCCAGCAGCCCCACGGGTCCGATACTGAGCACTGAAGCTTTCTTT.

The rearrangement joins TRBV5-4 to TRBJ2-1; 9 bases fit TRBD2. The CDR3 has 14 residues. From germline, CDR1 is SGHNT and CDR2 YYREEE (reference sequence). Germline trimming cut 5 bases from V and 8 bases from J; bases unmatched to any gene: 8. The CDR3 protein is CASRPGTSPDEQFF. The CDR3 DNA reads as TGTGCCAGCAGACCCGGGACTAGCCCCGATGAGCAGTTCTTC.

This chain uses TRBV15 with TRBJ2-7, with TRBD2 matching 9 bases. Germline values: CDR1 LNHNV, CDR2 YYDKDF (reference sequence). The V gene end was trimmed by 4 bases and the J gene end by 6 bases; junction bases not matched to a gene: 7. The CDR3 totals 14 residues. In DNA, the CDR3 is TGTGCCACCAGCAAGGGGGGAGCGGGAGGCGAGCAGTACTTC. This sequence encodes CATSKGGAGGEQYF. Drawing the rest from reference TRBV15 and TRBJ2-7, the complete variable domain is DAMVIQNPRYQVTQFGKPVTLSCSQTLNHNVMYWYQQKSSQAPKLLFHYYDKDFNNEADTPDNFQSRRPNTSFCFLDIRSPGLGDTAMYLCATSKGGAGGEQYFGPGTRLTVT.

This chain uses TRBV28 with TRBJ2-7, with a weak D call TRBD2 (6 bases). The ends were cut back, 4 bases at V and 6 bases at J, with 16 bases in the middle. Germline V lookup: CDR1 MDHEN, CDR2 SYDVKM. The CDR3 is made up of 14 amino acids. CDR3 amino acids: CASSSPPGGGEQYF. The CDR3 nucleotides read TGTGCCAGCAGTTCCCCCCCCGGGGGTGGCGAGCAGTACTTC.

This clone was seen a few times. The CDR3 is CASERERNTEAFF. CDR3 bases: TGTGCCAGCGAGCGGGAAAGGAACACTGAAGCTTTCTTT. The chain is built from TRBV2 and TRBJ1-1; D ambiguous. CDR3 size: 13 residues. V was cut by 8 bases and J by 1 base, with 11 bases left in between. The germline V gene encodes CDR1 SNHLY and CDR2 FYNNEI.

The chain links TRBV18 to TRBJ2-7, with D possibly being TRBD1 (6 bases). The germline V gene has CDR1 KGHSH and CDR2 LQKENI. The CDR3 has 14 residues. Between the trimmed V and J ends, which lost 0 bases and 2 bases, there was a span of 8 bases. The CDR3 region is CASSPPGQPYEQYF. The CDR3, as DNA: TGTGCCAGCTCACCACCTGGACAGCCCTACGAGCAGTACTTC.

This clone was picked up a small number of times. The chain uses TRBV4-2 and TRBJ1-1; a possible D gene is TRBD1 (5 bases). Germline V gene data show CDR1 as LGHNA and CDR2 as YNFKEQ. V lost 3 bases to trimming and J lost 1 base, with 9 bases between them. The CDR3 extends over 14 amino acids. The CDR3 coding sequence is TGTGCCAGCAGCCAGATTACAGGGAACACTGAAGCTTTCTTT. This translates into CASSQITGNTEAFF.

The V gene is TRBV4-1, the J gene TRBJ2-5, with D possibly being TRBD1 (5 bases). The J call may not be correct, given that the DNA end is closer to TRBJ2-7. CDR1 MGHRA and CDR2 YSYEKL come from the germline V gene. The CDR3 sequence is 15 residues long. The CDR3 sequence is CASSQGAGNPCEQYF. In DNA, the CDR3 is TGCGCCAGCAGCCAAGGGGCAGGGAATCCCTGCGAGCAGTACTTC.

Regarding this clone: A junction end diverges from the germline sequence, so it may reflect a read error. The chain employs TRBV7-7 and TRBJ1-3, with unresolved D. Looked up from germline, CDR1 is SSHAT and CDR2 is FNYEAQ (reference sequence). CDR3 size: 13 residues. CDR3 sequence (DNA): TGTGCTAGCAGCTCCAGCGCCGGAAACACCATATATTTT. As protein: CASSSSAGNTIYF. Looking up the rest from reference TRBV7-7 and TRBJ1-3 gives the full variable domain: GAGVSQSPRYKVTKRGQDVTLRCDPISSHATLYWYQQALGQGPEFLTYFNYEAQPDKSGLPSDRFSAERPEGSISTLTIQRTEQRDSAMYRCASSSSAGNTIYFGEGSWLTVV.

The table lists this clone with a few counts. This chain connects TRBV2 to TRBJ2-1, with 9 bases fitting TRBD2. The CDR3 consists of 14 residues. Trimming cost V 8 bases and J 7 bases; bases outside gene matches: 9. CDR1 and CDR2 from the germline V gene are SNHLY and FYNNEI. The CDR3 sequence is CASRSMTSGNEQFF. In DNA, the CDR3 is TGTGCCAGCCGTTCGATGACTAGCGGTAATGAGCAGTTCTTC. Full variable domain (outside the CDR3, taken from reference TRBV2 and TRBJ2-1): EPEVTQTPSHQVTQMGQEVILRCVPISNHLYFYWYRQILGQKVEFLVSFYNNEISEKSEIFDDQFSVERPDGSNFTLKIRSTKLEDSAMYFCASRSMTSGNEQFFGPGTRLTVL.